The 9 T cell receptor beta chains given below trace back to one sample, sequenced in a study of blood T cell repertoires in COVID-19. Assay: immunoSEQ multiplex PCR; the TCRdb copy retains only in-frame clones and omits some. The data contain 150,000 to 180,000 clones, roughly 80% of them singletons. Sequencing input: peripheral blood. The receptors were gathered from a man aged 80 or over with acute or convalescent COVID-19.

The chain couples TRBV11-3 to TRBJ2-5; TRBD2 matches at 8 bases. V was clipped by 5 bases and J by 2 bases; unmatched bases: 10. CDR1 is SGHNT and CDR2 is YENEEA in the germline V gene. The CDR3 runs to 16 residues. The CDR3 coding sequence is TGTGCCAGCAGCCTCCGGGGGGGGCGGGGTCAAGAGACCCAGTACTTC. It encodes CASSLRGGRGQETQYF.

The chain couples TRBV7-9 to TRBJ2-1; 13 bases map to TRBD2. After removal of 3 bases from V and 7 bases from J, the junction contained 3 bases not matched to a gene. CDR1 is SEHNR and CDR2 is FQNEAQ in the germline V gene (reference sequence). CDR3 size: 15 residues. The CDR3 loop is CASSLGTSGDNEQFF. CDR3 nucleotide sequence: TGTGCCAGCAGCTTGGGGACTAGCGGGGATAATGAGCAGTTCTTC.

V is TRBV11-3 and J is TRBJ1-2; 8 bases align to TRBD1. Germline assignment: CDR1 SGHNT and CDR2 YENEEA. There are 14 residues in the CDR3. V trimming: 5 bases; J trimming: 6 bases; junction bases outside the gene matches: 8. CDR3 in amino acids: CASSLQQGENGYTF. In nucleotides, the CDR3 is TGTGCCAGCAGCCTCCAACAGGGGGAGAATGGCTACACCTTC. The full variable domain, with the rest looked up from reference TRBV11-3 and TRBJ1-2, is EAGVVQSPRYKIIEKKQPVAFWCNPISGHNTLYWYLQNLGQGPELLIRYENEEAVDDSQLPKDRFSAERLKGVDSTLKIQPAELGDSAVYLCASSLQQGENGYTFGSGTRLTVV.

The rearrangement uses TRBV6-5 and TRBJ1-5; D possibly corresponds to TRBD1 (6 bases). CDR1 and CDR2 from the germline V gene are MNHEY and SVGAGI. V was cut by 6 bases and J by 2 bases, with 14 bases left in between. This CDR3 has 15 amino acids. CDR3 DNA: TGTGCCAGCAGCTTGGGGGCTGCGGGCAATCAGCCCCAGCATTTT. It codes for CASSLGAAGNQPQHF.

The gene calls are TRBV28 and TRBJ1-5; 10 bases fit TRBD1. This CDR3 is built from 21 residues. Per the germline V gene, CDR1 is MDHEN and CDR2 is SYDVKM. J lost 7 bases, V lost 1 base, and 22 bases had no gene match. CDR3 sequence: CASSLYKVIDRGLFIGQPQHF. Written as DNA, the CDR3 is TGTGCCAGCAGTTTATATAAGGTGATAGACAGGGGGCTTTTTATTGGGCAGCCCCAGCATTTT.

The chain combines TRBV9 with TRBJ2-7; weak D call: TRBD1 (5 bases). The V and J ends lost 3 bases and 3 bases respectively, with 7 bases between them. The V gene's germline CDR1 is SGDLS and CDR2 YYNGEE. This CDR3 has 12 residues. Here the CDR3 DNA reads TGTGCCAGCAGCGCGCAGGGCTACGAGCAGTACTTC. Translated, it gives CASSAQGYEQYF.

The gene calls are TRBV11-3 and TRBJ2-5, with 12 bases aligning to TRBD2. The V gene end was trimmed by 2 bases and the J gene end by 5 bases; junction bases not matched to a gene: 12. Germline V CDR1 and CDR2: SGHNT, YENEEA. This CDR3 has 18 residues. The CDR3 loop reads CASSLSLAGGYRSETQYF. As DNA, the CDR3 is TGTGCCAGCAGCTTATCCCTAGCGGGGGGGTATCGCTCGGAGACCCAGTACTTC.

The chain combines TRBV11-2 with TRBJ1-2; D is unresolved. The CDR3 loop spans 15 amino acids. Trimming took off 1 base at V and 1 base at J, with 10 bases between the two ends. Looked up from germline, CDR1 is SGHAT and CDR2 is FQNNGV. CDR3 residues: CASSLGGSGNYGYTF. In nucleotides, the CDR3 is TGTGCCAGCAGCTTAGGTGGATCGGGTAACTATGGCTACACCTTC.

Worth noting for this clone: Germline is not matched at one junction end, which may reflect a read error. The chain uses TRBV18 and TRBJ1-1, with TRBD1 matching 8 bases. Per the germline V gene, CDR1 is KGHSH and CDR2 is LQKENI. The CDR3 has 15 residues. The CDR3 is CASSSPGGRNTEAFF. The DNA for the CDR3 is TGTGCCAGCTCATCACCAGGGGGCCGGAACACTGAAGCTTTCTTT.